This T cell receptor beta chain appears in the sequencing data of a study of T cell responses to AZD1222 COVID-19 vaccine. Germline V gene lookup returns CDR1 LGHDT and CDR2 YNNKEL (reference sequence). This CDR3 comprises 18 residues. V was clipped by 4 bases and J by 3 bases; unmatched bases: 11. The protocol was immunoSEQ multiplex PCR, while the TCRdb copy is restricted to in-frame clones and leaves out a portion. The repertoire consists of under 150,000 clones, with around 90% occurring once and the leading ten covering 2.8%. The sample was peripheral blood, taken on day 0 of AZD1222 vaccination. This sequence joins TRBV3-1 (or the pseudogene TRBV3-2) and TRBJ2-2; TRBD2 agrees at 10 bases. The sequence came from an adult in good health. The CDR3 region has the DNA TGTGCCAGCAGCCGCCGTTTACTAGCGGGGTGCGACACCGGGGAGCTGTTTTTT. The encoded protein is CASSRRLLAGCDTGELFF.